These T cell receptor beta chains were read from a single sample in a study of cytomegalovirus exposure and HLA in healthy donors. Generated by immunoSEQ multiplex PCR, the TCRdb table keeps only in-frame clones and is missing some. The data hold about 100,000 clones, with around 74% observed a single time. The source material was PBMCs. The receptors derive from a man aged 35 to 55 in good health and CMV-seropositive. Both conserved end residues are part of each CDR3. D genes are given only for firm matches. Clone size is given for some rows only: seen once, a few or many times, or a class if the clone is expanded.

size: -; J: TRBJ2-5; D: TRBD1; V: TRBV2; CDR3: CASRGQELGTQYF; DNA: TGTGCCAGCAGAGGACAGGAACTGGGAACCCAGTACTTC
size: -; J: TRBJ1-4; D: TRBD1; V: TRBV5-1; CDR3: CASSWNGQGENEKLFF; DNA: TGCGCCAGCAGCTGGAATGGACAGGGGGAAAATGAAAAACTGTTTTTT
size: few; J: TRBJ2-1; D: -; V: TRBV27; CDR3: CASSSLAGGDEQFF; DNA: TGTGCCAGCAGTTCACTAGCAGGAGGCGATGAGCAGTTCTTC
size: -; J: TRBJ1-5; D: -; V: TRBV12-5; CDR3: CASGFGSGNQPQHF; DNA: TGTGCTAGTGGTTTTGGGTCGGGTAATCAGCCCCAGCATTTT
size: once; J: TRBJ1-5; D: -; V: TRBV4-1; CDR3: CASSQGGSSNQPQHF; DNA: TGCGCCAGCAGCCAAGGGGGCTCAAGCAATCAGCCCCAGCATTTT
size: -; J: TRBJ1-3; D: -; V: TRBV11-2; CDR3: CASYSGNTIYF; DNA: TGTGCCAGCTACTCTGGAAACACCATATATTTT
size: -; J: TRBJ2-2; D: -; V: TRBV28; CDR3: CASSSYGEITNTGELFF; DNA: TGTGCCAGCAGTTCCTACGGGGAGATTACGAACACCGGGGAGCTGTTTTTT
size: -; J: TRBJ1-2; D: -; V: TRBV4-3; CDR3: CASSQDIPGIGGYTF; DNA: TGCGCCAGCAGCCAAGATATTCCGGGTATCGGTGGCTACACCTTC
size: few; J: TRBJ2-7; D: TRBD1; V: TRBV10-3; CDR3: CAINPTGTSDEQYF; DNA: TGTGCCATCAACCCGACAGGGACCTCCGACGAGCAGTACTTC
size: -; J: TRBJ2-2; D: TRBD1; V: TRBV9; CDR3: CASTRTGSDTGELFF; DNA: TGTGCCAGCACCCGGACAGGGTCGGACACCGGGGAGCTGTTTTTT
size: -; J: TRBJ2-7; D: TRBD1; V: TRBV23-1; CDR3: CASTTPGTGGFEQYF; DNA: TGCGCCAGCACTACACCCGGGACAGGGGGCTTTGAGCAGTACTTC
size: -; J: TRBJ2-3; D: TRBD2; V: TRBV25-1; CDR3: CASRQSGLAGGMAQYF; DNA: TGTGCCAGCAGGCAAAGCGGCCTAGCGGGGGGAATGGCACAGTATTTT
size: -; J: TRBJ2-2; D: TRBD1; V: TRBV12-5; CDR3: CASGLGTGAIGELFF; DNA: TGTGCTAGTGGTTTGGGGACAGGGGCGATCGGGGAGCTGTTTTTT
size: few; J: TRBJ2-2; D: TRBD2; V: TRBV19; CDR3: CASSLPRLAGANTGELFF; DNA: TGTGCCAGTAGTCTCCCTCGGCTAGCGGGAGCGAACACCGGGGAGCTGTTTTTT
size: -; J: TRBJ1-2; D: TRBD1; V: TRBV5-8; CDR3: CASSLETGKAYYGYTF; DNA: TGTGCCAGCAGCTTGGAGACAGGGAAAGCCTACTATGGCTACACCTTC
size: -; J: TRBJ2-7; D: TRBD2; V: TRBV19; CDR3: CASSIPGLAGEQYF; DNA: TGTGCCAGTAGTATCCCCGGACTAGCGGGGGAGCAGTACTTC
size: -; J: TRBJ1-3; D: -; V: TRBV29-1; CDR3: CSVEPTGSGNTIYF; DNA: TGCAGCGTTGAACCAACAGGGTCTGGAAACACCATATATTTT
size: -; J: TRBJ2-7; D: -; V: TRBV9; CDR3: CASSVDQGLREQYF; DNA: TGTGCCAGCAGCGTAGACCAGGGGTTGAGGGAGCAGTACTTC
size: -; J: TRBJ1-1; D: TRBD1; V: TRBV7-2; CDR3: CASSARGITEAFF; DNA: TGTGCCAGCAGCGCCAGGGGGATCACTGAAGCTTTCTTT
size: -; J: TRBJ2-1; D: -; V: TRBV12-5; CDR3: CASGWANEQFF; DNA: TGTGCTAGTGGTTGGGCGAATGAGCAGTTCTTC
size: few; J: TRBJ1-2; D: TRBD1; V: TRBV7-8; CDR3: CASSLQGDYGYTF; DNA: TGTGCCAGCAGCTTACAGGGGGACTATGGCTACACCTTC
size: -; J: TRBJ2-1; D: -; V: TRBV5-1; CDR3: CASRQAQGEQFF; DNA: TGCGCCAGCAGACAAGCACAGGGCGAGCAGTTCTTC
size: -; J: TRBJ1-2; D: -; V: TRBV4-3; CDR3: CASSQEGAAGARGYTF; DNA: TGCGCCAGCAGCCAAGAAGGGGCAGCTGGAGCGCGTGGCTACACCTTC
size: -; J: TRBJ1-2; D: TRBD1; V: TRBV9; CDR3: CASSPRQGAHYGYTF; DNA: TGTGCCAGCAGCCCAAGACAGGGGGCTCACTATGGCTACACCTTC